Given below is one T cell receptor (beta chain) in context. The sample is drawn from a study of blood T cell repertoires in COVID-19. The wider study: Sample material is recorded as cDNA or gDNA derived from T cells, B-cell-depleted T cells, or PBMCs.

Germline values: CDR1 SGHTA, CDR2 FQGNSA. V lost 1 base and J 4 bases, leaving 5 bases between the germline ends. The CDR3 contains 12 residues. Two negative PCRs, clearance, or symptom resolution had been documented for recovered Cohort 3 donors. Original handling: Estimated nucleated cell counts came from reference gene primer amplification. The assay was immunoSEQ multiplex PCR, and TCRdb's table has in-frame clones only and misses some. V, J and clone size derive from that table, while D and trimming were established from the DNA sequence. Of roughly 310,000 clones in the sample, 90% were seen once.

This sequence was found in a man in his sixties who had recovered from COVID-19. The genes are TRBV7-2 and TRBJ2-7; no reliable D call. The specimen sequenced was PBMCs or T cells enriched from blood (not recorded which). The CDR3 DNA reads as TGTGCCAGCAGCTTAGTGCAGTACGAGCAGTACTTC. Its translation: CASSLVQYEQYF.